Below are 17 T cell receptor beta chains sequenced from a single sample in a study of blood T cell repertoires in COVID-19 (dated by TCRdb to about 2020). Receptor amplification or capture employed the immunoSEQ multiplex PCR assay. This is the immuneACCESS table as TCRdb keeps it, with only in-frame sequences that have V and J called. A part of the clones is gone; compared with another copy, unresolved V genes explain less than half, and the rest is unexplained. This sample gives about 440,000 clones in total; around 89% of them show up just once. The top ten clonotypes cover around 4.4% of the sample. The sample taken for sequencing was peripheral blood. The receptors here all came from a woman in her 30s with acute or convalescent COVID-19.

The chain couples TRBV5-1 to TRBJ1-6, with D tentatively TRBD1 (6 bases). There are 14 residues in the CDR3. The germline V gene encodes CDR1 SGHRS and CDR2 YFSETQ. V dropped 4 bases and J dropped 10 bases, with 15 bases sitting between them. DNA of the CDR3: TGCGCCAGCAGCCAAACAGGGTTTGAGTCACCCCTCCACTTT. Translated: CASSQTGFESPLHF.

This clone was counted a single time. The chain employs TRBV11-2 and TRBJ1-4; TRBD1 agrees at 12 bases. The V gene end was trimmed by 5 bases and the J gene end by 4 bases; junction bases not matched to a gene: 8. The length of the CDR3 is 17 residues. Germline values: CDR1 SGHAT, CDR2 FQNNGV. As DNA, the CDR3 is TGTGCCAGCAGCATCGGGGGACAGGGGGCAGTTAATGAAAAACTGTTTTTT. The encoded protein is CASSIGGQGAVNEKLFF.

The V call is TRBV4-1, the J call TRBJ2-7; D might be TRBD2 (6 bases). The V gene's germline CDR1 is MGHRA and CDR2 YSYEKL. Trimming cost V 1 base and J 6 bases, with 13 bases left between them. The CDR3 is 14 residues long. The DNA of the CDR3 is TGCGCCAGCAGCCAAGGGCCCGGCGGGGCCGAGCAGTACTTC. Its protein product is CASSQGPGGAEQYF.

The chain employs TRBV20-1 and TRBJ2-3; no definite D call. Germline V gene data show CDR1 as DFQATT and CDR2 as SNEGSKA (reference sequence). Trimming pared 3 bases from V and 4 bases from J, leaving 5 bases between. The CDR3 contains 11 residues. The CDR3 loop is CSASLPDTQYF. CDR3 coding DNA: TGCAGTGCTAGCCTCCCAGATACGCAGTATTTT.

V is TRBV6-5 and J is TRBJ1-6, with 7 positions matching TRBD1. CDR1 is MNHEY, CDR2 SVGAGI, per germline. The CDR3 length is 16 residues. J was trimmed by 9 bases and V by 4 bases; bases with no gene match: 12. In nucleotides, the CDR3 is TGTGCCAGCAGTTCCCGAGGGACAGCGACTAGTTCACCCCTCCACTTT. Encoded protein: CASSSRGTATSSPLHF.

The chain recombines TRBV30 with TRBJ1-3, with unresolved D. The CDR3 has 11 residues. Germline V gene data show CDR1 as GTSNPN and CDR2 as SVGIG (reference sequence). Trimming removed 3 bases from V and 4 bases from J, with 4 bases in between. The CDR3 region has the DNA TGTGCCTGGAGACAGGGAAACACCATATATTTT. As protein: CAWRQGNTIYF.

The rearrangement uses TRBV15 and TRBJ2-6; 7 nucleotides match TRBD1. This CDR3 spans 16 amino acids. The V and J ends lost 5 bases and 0 bases, in that order; junction bases with no gene match: 4. CDR1 is LNHNV, CDR2 YYDKDF, per germline (reference sequence). The chain's CDR3 is CATSDRDNSGANVLTF. The CDR3 nucleotides read TGTGCCACCAGCGACAGGGACAACTCTGGGGCCAACGTCCTGACTTTC.

V is TRBV30 and J is TRBJ1-1; D possibly corresponds to TRBD1 (6 bases). The CDR3 sequence is 13 residues long. The V gene lost 5 bases and the J gene lost 3 bases, with 13 bases spanning the gap. In germline, CDR1 is GTSNPN, CDR2 SVGIG (reference sequence). The CDR3 DNA sequence: TGTGCCTGGTCTCTCAGGGGCGACACTGAAGCTTTCTTT. Its translation is CAWSLRGDTEAFF.

V usage is TRBV19 and J usage is TRBJ1-5, with D maybe TRBD1 (5 bases). V lost 6 bases and J 0 bases, leaving 12 bases between the germline ends. The CDR3 runs to 15 residues. The germline CDR1 and CDR2 sequences are LNHDA and SQIVND (reference sequence). DNA of the CDR3: TGTGCCAGTAGCATGACAGTATATAGCAATCAGCCCCAGCATTTT. This codes for CASSMTVYSNQPQHF.

The chain joins TRBV28 to TRBJ2-3; TRBD2 is a possible D gene (7 bases). The germline gives CDR1 MDHEN, CDR2 SYDVKM. This CDR3 has 15 residues. Trimming cost V 6 bases and J 5 bases, with 18 bases left between them. The CDR3 DNA reads TGTGCCAGCAGCCAGTTTGGGAGGGGGGGAGATACGCAGTATTTT. This sequence encodes CASSQFGRGGDTQYF.

V is TRBV5-1 and J is TRBJ2-3; 12 bases map to TRBD2. Germline CDR1 and CDR2: SGHRS and YFSETQ. This CDR3 is built from 17 residues. J gave up 3 bases and V 1 base, and 6 bases lay outside the gene matches. CDR3 amino acids: CASSLSSGGARTDTQYF. CDR3 nucleotides: TGCGCCAGCAGCTTGTCTAGCGGGGGGGCGAGGACAGATACGCAGTATTTT. Together with reference TRBV5-1 and TRBJ2-3, the CDR3 gives the full variable domain: KAGVTQTPRYLIKTRGQQVTLSCSPISGHRSVSWYQQTPGQGLQFLFEYFSETQRNKGNFPGRFSGRQFSNSRSEMNVSTLELGDSALYLCASSLSSGGARTDTQYFGPGTRLTVL.

The genes are TRBV10-2 and TRBJ1-4; 9 nucleotides line up with TRBD1. Germline assignment: CDR1 WSHSY and CDR2 SAAADI. The V gene end was trimmed by 0 bases and the J gene end by 4 bases; junction bases not matched to a gene: 3. The CDR3 covers 16 residues. The CDR3 sequence is CASSESGTGYNEKLFF. The CDR3 DNA is TGCGCCAGCAGTGAGTCGGGGACAGGGTATAATGAAAAACTGTTTTTT.

The chain recombines TRBV5-1 with TRBJ1-1; TRBD1 agrees at 7 bases. V dropped 7 bases and J dropped 2; count of bases not matched to a gene: 8. CDR3 length: 14 residues. CDR1 SGHRS and CDR2 YFSETQ come from the germline V gene. CDR3 sequence (DNA): TGCGCCAGCCATGCCAGGGGGATAAACACTGAAGCTTTCTTT. Protein sequence: CASHARGINTEAFF.

The chain has TRBV2 and TRBJ1-1, with D unclear. The CDR3 consists of 11 residues. Germline CDR1 reads SNHLY; CDR2 reads FYNNEI. V lost 4 bases and J 8 bases, leaving 8 bases between the germline ends. The CDR3 DNA sequence: TGTGCCAGCAGTGCAGGTTGGGAAGCTTTCTTT. It yields the protein CASSAGWEAFF.

This clone was observed a single time. The chain combines TRBV9 with TRBJ1-2; 7 bases line up with TRBD1. Unmatched junction bases numbered 4, after V lost 6 bases and J lost 2 bases. The CDR3 consists of 13 residues. Germline V gene sequence: CDR1 SGDLS, CDR2 YYNGEE. The CDR3 reads CASKSTGNYGYTF. The CDR3 DNA reads as TGTGCCAGCAAATCGACAGGGAACTATGGCTACACCTTC.

The chain recombines TRBV28 with TRBJ2-1, with 7 bases lining up with TRBD1. The CDR3 loop spans 15 amino acids. Germline lookup yields CDR1 MDHEN and CDR2 SYDVKM. V was pared by 9 bases and J by 5 bases, with 13 bases of the junction left unmatched. CDR3 DNA: TGTGCCAGTGTGTTACAGGGGACGAAGAACAATGAGCAGTTCTTC. It specifies CASVLQGTKNNEQFF.

The chain uses TRBV30 and TRBJ2-6; tentative D call: TRBD1 (6 bases). The CDR3 loop spans 14 amino acids. The V end was cut by 4 bases, the J end by 3 bases, with 10 bases between. CDR1 and CDR2 (germline): GTSNPN, SVGIG (reference sequence). The CDR3 sequence: CAWTSGVGANVLTF. The CDR3 DNA follows: TGTGCCTGGACCTCAGGGGTTGGGGCCAACGTCCTGACTTTC. The full variable domain, with the rest looked up from reference TRBV30 and TRBJ2-6, is SQTIHQWPATLVQPVGSPLSLECTVEGTSNPNLYWYRQAAGRGLQLLFYSVGIGQISSEVPQNLSASRPQDRQFILSSKKLLLSDSGFYLCAWTSGVGANVLTFGAGSRLTVL.